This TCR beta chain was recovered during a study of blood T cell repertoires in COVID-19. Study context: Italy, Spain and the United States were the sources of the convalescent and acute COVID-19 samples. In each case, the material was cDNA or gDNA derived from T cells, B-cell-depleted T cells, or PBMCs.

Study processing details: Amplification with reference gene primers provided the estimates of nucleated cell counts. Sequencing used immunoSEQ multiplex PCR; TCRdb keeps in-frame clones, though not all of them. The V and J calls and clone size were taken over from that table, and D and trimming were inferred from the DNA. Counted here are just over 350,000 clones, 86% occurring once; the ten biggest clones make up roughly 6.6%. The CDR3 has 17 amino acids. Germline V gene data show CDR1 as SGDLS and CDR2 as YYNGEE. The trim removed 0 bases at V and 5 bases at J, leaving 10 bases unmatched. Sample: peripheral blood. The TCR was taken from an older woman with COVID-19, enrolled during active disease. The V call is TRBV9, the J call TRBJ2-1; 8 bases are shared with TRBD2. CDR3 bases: TGTGCCAGCAGCGTAGATCAAGGGACTAGGCCCGACAATGAGCAGTTCTTC. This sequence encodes CASSVDQGTRPDNEQFF.